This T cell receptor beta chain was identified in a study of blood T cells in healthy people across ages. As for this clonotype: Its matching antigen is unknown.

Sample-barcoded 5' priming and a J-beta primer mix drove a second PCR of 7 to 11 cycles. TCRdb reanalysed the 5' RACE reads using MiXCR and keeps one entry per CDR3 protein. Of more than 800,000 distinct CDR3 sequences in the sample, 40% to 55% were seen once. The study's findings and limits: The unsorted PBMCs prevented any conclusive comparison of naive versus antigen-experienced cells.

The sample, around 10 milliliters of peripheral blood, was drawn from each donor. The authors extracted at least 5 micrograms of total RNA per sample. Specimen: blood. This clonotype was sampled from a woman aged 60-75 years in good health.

The DNA of the CDR3 is TGCGCCAGCAGCTTGGTGGGGTTTGAGACCCAGTACTTC. Translation: CASSLVGFETQYF. The chain carries TRBV5-1 and TRBJ2-5; unclear D gene. The CDR3 covers 13 residues. Trimming stripped 0 bases from V and 5 bases from J, with 8 bases between. Germline-derived CDR1 and CDR2 are SGHRS and YFSETQ.